This T cell receptor (beta chain) stems from a study of shared clonotypes between healthy human individuals. Method: immunoSEQ multiplex PCR; TCRdb's copy keeps in-frame clones and lacks some. Altogether fewer than 3 million clones are present, 92% being singletons, with the ten largest covering 0.37%. The sequenced sample consisted of naive CD4+ T cells from PBMCs. Indicated subset: CD45RA+ positively selected. This TCR came from a man aged 18 to 35 in good health. Some clones in this sample may be carry-over from other donors' samples.

CDR3 residues: CASSLPRGGTGELFF. DNA for the CDR3: TGTGCCAGCAGTTTACCCCGGGGGGGCACCGGGGAGCTGTTTTTT. This chain uses TRBV28 with TRBJ2-2; 8 positions agree with TRBD2. V shed 2 bases, J shed 4 bases, and the junction held 3 bases outside the gene matches. Germline V gives CDR1 MDHEN, CDR2 SYDVKM. The CDR3 extends over 15 amino acids.